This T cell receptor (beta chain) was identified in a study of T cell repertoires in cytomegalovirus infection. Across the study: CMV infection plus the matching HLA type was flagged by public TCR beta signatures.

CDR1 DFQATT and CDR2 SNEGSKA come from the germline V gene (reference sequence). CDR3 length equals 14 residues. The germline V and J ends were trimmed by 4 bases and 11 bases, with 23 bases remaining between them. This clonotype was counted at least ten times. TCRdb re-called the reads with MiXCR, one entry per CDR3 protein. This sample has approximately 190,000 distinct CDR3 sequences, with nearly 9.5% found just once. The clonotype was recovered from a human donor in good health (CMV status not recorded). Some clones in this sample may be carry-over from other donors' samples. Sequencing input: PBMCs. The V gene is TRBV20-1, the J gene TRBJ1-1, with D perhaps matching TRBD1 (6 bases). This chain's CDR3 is CSAKTFSGQSFAFF. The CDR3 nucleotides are TGCAGTGCTAAAACATTTTCCGGACAGTCATTTGCTTTCTTT.